Below are 26 T cell receptor beta chains sequenced from a single sample in a study of T cell clonotyping in hematopoietic cell transplantation. The time point denotes: recipient sample about 28 days before transplant, after cytoreduction. Some clones are missing from TCRdb's copy, which holds only in-frame ones; the method was immunoSEQ multiplex PCR. The sample has tens of thousands of clones, about 74% seen once. The material was peripheral blood mononuclear cells, obtained before stem cell transplant. These receptor sequences come from a woman aged 30 to 39 with chronic myeloid leukemia. Some clones in this sample may be carry-over from other donors' samples.

The chain joins TRBV25-1 to TRBJ2-6, with D perhaps matching TRBD1 (6 bases). CDR1 is MGHDK, CDR2 SYGVNS, per germline. Trimming took 4 bases from V and 3 from J, leaving 10 bases between them. The CDR3 is made up of 15 amino acids. This chain's CDR3 is CASSATGYGANVLTF. For the CDR3, the DNA is TGTGCCAGCAGTGCCACAGGGTATGGGGCCAACGTCCTGACTTTC.

The table lists this clone with a count of one. This chain joins TRBV30 and TRBJ2-1, with D perhaps TRBD2 (7 bases). There are 15 residues in the CDR3. Trimming removed 1 base from V and 5 bases from J, with 15 bases in between. The germline gives CDR1 GTSNPN, CDR2 SVGIG (reference sequence). The CDR3 nucleotides read TGTGCCTGGAGTGCGACGGGGGAGGGGGACAATGAGCAGTTCTTC. Protein sequence: CAWSATGEGDNEQFF.

This chain joins TRBV6-1 and TRBJ1-6; D not certain. The CDR3 spans 15 residues. Trimming removed 7 bases from V and 7 bases from J, with 17 bases in between. In germline, CDR1 is MNHNS, CDR2 SASEGT. The CDR3 DNA sequence: TGTGCCAGCAAAGATTTAGATAATATGAATTCACCCCTCCACTTT. Its protein is CASKDLDNMNSPLHF.

The CDR3 region is CASSQPGRTSGRNEQFF. In nucleotides, the CDR3 is TGTGCCAGCAGCCAGCCCGGGAGGACTAGCGGGCGAAATGAGCAGTTCTTC. The chain recombines TRBV4-2 with TRBJ2-1; 11 bases fit TRBD2. CDR3 size: 17 residues. Trimming at V came to 3 bases and at J to 7 bases, leaving 11 bases not matched to a gene. Per germline, CDR1 LGHNA and CDR2 YNFKEQ.

The V and J genes are TRBV4-3 and TRBJ1-3; no clear D gene. Trimming removed 0 bases from V and 4 bases from J, with 10 bases in between. Germline V CDR1 and CDR2: LGHNA, YSLEER. The CDR3 extends over 15 amino acids. The CDR3 DNA reads TGCGCCAGCAGCCAAGATCTTCAGTGGGGAAACACCATATATTTT. This encodes CASSQDLQWGNTIYF.

The chain has TRBV6-4 and TRBJ1-3; D might be TRBD1 (6 bases). The V end lost 9 bases, the J end lost 0 bases, and 15 bases lay between the germline ends. There are 15 residues in the CDR3. Germline V gene data show CDR1 as MRHNA and CDR2 as SNTAGT. The CDR3 DNA follows: TGTGCCAGGTTTACGCTAGGGGGCTCTGGAAACACCATATATTTT. Amino acid sequence: CARFTLGGSGNTIYF.

The rearrangement joins TRBV5-1 to TRBJ2-5, with D tentatively TRBD2 (5 bases). The ends were cut back, 1 base at V and 4 bases at J, with 14 bases in the middle. The CDR3 runs to 15 residues. The germline V gene has CDR1 SGHRS and CDR2 YFSETQ. In DNA form, the CDR3 reads TGCGCCAGCAGCTTGCCAGAGACTAAGTCAGAGACCCAGTACTTC. It specifies CASSLPETKSETQYF.

The chain employs TRBV6-5 and TRBJ1-2; no reliable D call. V lost 0 bases and J 11 bases, leaving 7 bases between the germline ends. The CDR3 has 11 amino acids. Looked up from germline, CDR1 is MNHEY and CDR2 is SVGAGI. The DNA for the CDR3 is TGTGCCAGCAGTTACTCTGGGTATTACACCTTC. It specifies CASSYSGYYTF.

The chain links TRBV2 to TRBJ2-5; D unclear. Germline values: CDR1 SNHLY, CDR2 FYNNEI. The CDR3 is made up of 12 amino acids. Trimming took off 6 bases at V and 0 bases at J, with 5 bases between the two ends. CDR3 sequence: CASRLYQETQYF. The CDR3 region has the DNA TGTGCCAGCAGACTGTACCAAGAGACCCAGTACTTC.

The chain joins TRBV6-6 to TRBJ1-1; D might be TRBD1 (6 bases). CDR3 size: 13 residues. V shed 6 bases and J shed 5 bases, with 13 bases lying between them. Germline CDR1 is MNHNY and CDR2 is SVGAGI (reference sequence). CDR3: CASRPPGVTEAFF. The CDR3 DNA follows: TGTGCCAGCAGACCCCCAGGGGTGACTGAAGCTTTCTTT.

The V gene is TRBV6-5, the J gene TRBJ1-3; D is perhaps TRBD1 (5 bases). Germline V CDR1 and CDR2: MNHEY, SVGAGI. The germline V and J ends were trimmed by 5 bases and 2 bases, with 13 bases remaining between them. CDR3 length: 15 residues. DNA of the CDR3: TGTGCCAGCAGTGCCACCGGGACTCCTGGAAACACCATATATTTT. This gives the protein CASSATGTPGNTIYF.

The J gene is TRBJ2-5, the V gene TRBV7-9; D unresolved. V dropped 5 bases and J dropped 3 bases, with 4 bases sitting between them. Germline V gene data show CDR1 as SEHNR and CDR2 as FQNEAQ (reference sequence). This CDR3 is 11 amino acids long. CDR3 DNA: TGTGCCAGCAGCACAGAAGAGACCCAGTACTTC. This codes for CASSTEETQYF.

V and J are TRBV27 and TRBJ1-2, with D possibly being TRBD1 (5 bases). V lost 2 bases to trimming and J lost 7 bases, with 20 bases between them. CDR3 length: 16 residues. Germline values: CDR1 MNHEY, CDR2 SMNVEV (reference sequence). The chain's CDR3 is CASSLVAGNTPGGYTF. CDR3 nucleotide sequence: TGTGCCAGCAGTTTAGTGGCAGGGAATACACCGGGTGGCTACACCTTC.

The chain couples TRBV2 to TRBJ2-5, with 7 bases aligning to TRBD2. V gave up 4 bases and J gave up 2 bases; unmatched junction bases: 7. The germline gives CDR1 SNHLY, CDR2 FYNNEI. This CDR3 spans 15 amino acids. CDR3 sequence reads: CASSGLAVSQETQYF. CDR3 in DNA: TGTGCCAGCAGTGGACTAGCCGTCTCACAAGAGACCCAGTACTTC.

V usage is TRBV4-3 and J usage is TRBJ2-1; 9 bases align to TRBD1. The CDR3 sequence is 15 residues long. The V gene's germline CDR1 is LGHNA and CDR2 YSLEER. V lost 2 bases, J lost 6 bases, and 5 bases stayed unmatched. The CDR3 loop reads CASSQSGQGRNEQFF. CDR3 coding DNA: TGCGCCAGCAGCCAATCGGGACAGGGTCGCAATGAGCAGTTCTTC.

The chain is built from TRBV7-8 and TRBJ2-2; 7 positions agree with TRBD1. This CDR3 contains 18 residues. The germline V gene has CDR1 SGHVS and CDR2 FQNEAQ. V lost 1 base to trimming and J lost 5 bases; unmatched junction nucleotides: 13. The CDR3 sequence: CASSLGPTTGVRTGELFF. As DNA, the CDR3 is TGTGCCAGCAGCTTAGGGCCCACAACAGGGGTGAGGACCGGGGAGCTGTTTTTT.

The table lists this clone with a count of one. The gene calls are TRBV6-5 and TRBJ1-3; TRBD1 might be the D (5 bases). Germline V CDR1 and CDR2: MNHEY, SVGAGI. Between the trimmed V and J ends, which lost 6 bases and 0 bases, there was a span of 9 bases. This CDR3 is built from 14 residues. The CDR3, as DNA: TGTGCCAGCAGATCCGACAGCTCTGGAAACACCATATATTTT. It yields the protein CASRSDSSGNTIYF.

This chain uses TRBV20-1 with TRBJ2-5; no definite D call. Germline lookup yields CDR1 DFQATT and CDR2 SNEGSKA (reference sequence). Between the trimmed V and J ends, which lost 4 bases and 2 bases, there was a span of 5 bases. The CDR3 runs 11 residues. CDR3 nucleotides: TGCAGTGCTATAGCTCAAGAGACCCAGTACTTC. Translation: CSAIAQETQYF.

J is TRBJ1-6 and V is TRBV30, with D maybe TRBD1 (5 bases). The CDR3 contains 14 residues. V gave up 3 bases and J gave up 7 bases, with 13 bases separating them. Germline assignment: CDR1 GTSNPN and CDR2 SVGIG (reference sequence). The CDR3 protein is CAWRGDKGNSPLHF. Here the CDR3 DNA reads TGTGCCTGGAGAGGTGACAAGGGGAATTCACCCCTCCACTTT.

This clone showed up just a few times. The chain is built from TRBV18 and TRBJ2-2; D remains unclear. Germline V gene data show CDR1 as KGHSH and CDR2 as LQKENI. V lost 6 bases to trimming and J lost 5 bases, with 1 base between them. CDR3 length equals 10 residues. The CDR3 sequence is CASSTGELFF. The CDR3 DNA is TGTGCCAGCTCGACCGGGGAGCTGTTTTTT.

The genes are TRBV5-1 and TRBJ1-1; 7 bases are a match to TRBD1. J lost 0 bases, V lost 2 bases, and 7 bases had no gene match. CDR1 SGHRS and CDR2 YFSETQ come from the germline V gene. The CDR3 is 16 residues long. CDR3 amino acids: CASSLRQGGLNTEAFF. The CDR3 bases are TGCGCCAGCAGCTTAAGGCAAGGGGGCCTGAACACTGAAGCTTTCTTT.

The rearrangement joins TRBV5-1 to TRBJ1-2, with D perhaps TRBD1 (5 bases). This CDR3 comprises 13 residues. The germline gives CDR1 SGHRS, CDR2 YFSETQ. V was clipped by 2 bases and J by 5 bases, with 10 bases between them. CDR3 in DNA: TGCGCCAGCAGCTTCGGACAAGGATATGGCTACACCTTC. Translation: CASSFGQGYGYTF.

The gene calls are TRBV7-8 and TRBJ2-5; TRBD1 aligns across 7 bases. With 1 base clipped from V and 6 bases from J, the junction kept 2 bases outside the gene matches. The CDR3 has 13 residues. The germline V gene encodes CDR1 SGHVS and CDR2 FQNEAQ. As DNA, the CDR3 is TGTGCCAGCAGCTTAGAGGGACAGAAGACCCAGTACTTC. Residues: CASSLEGQKTQYF.

The chain employs TRBV7-2 and TRBJ2-2, with TRBD2 identical over 11 bases. CDR1 SGHTA and CDR2 FQGNSA come from the germline V gene. This CDR3 region has 15 residues. V lost 3 bases, J lost 7 bases, and 4 bases stayed unmatched. CDR3 amino acids: CASSFSGGAGGELFF. The DNA of the CDR3 is TGTGCCAGCAGCTTTAGCGGGGGGGCTGGCGGGGAGCTGTTTTTT.

The chain employs TRBV5-6 and TRBJ2-7, with D unresolved. From germline, CDR1 is SGHDT and CDR2 YYEEEE. V lost 4 bases, J lost 3 bases, and 14 bases lay in between. The length of the CDR3 is 14 residues. CDR3 loop: CASSIPRTLYEQYF. CDR3 bases: TGTGCCAGCAGCATCCCAAGAACCCTCTACGAGCAGTACTTC.

This sequence joins TRBV6-6 and TRBJ1-1, with TRBD1 matching over 9 bases. Germline trimming cut 6 bases from V and 3 bases from J; bases unmatched to any gene: 2. The CDR3 is made up of 13 amino acids. Germline CDR1 and CDR2: MNHNY and SVGAGI (reference sequence). CDR3 amino acids: CASSRQGDTEAFF. CDR3 DNA sequence: TGTGCCAGCAGCAGACAGGGGGACACTGAAGCTTTCTTT.